These 19 T cell receptor beta chains were sequenced from one sample in a study of response to subunit inactivated influenza vaccine. TCRdb re-derived calls from the RT-PCR reads in MiXCR, one entry per CDR3 protein. Of fewer than 400,000 distinct CDR3 sequences in the sample, 21% are singletons; the top ten hold roughly a tenth. The sequences come from PBMCs from blood, collected 21 months after vaccination. The receptors were sampled from a man aged 50-75 years who received an inactivated influenza vaccine.

The V and J genes are TRBV11-2 and TRBJ2-7; D might be TRBD1 (5 bases). V was cut by 1 base and J by 7 bases, with 14 bases left in between. Germline assignment: CDR1 SGHAT and CDR2 FQNNGV. CDR3 size: 14 residues. CDR3 region: CASSLGTIPREQYF. CDR3 nucleotides: TGTGCCAGCAGCTTAGGGACAATCCCGAGGGAGCAGTACTTC.

This clonotype appeared many times. V and J are TRBV5-1 and TRBJ1-2; D unclear. CDR1 is SGHRS, CDR2 YFSETQ, per germline. This CDR3 is built from 12 residues. Trimming removed 4 bases from V and 8 bases from J, with 12 bases in between. The CDR3 DNA follows: TGCGCCAGCAGCCATAACCGGGTCGGCTACACCTTC. Protein sequence: CASSHNRVGYTF.

The gene calls are TRBV4-3 and TRBJ2-7; no clear D gene. Germline V CDR1 and CDR2: LGHNA, YSLEER. Trimming took off 0 bases at V and 4 bases at J, with 7 bases between the two ends. The CDR3 contains 13 residues. Here the CDR3 DNA reads TGCGCCAGCAGCCAAGATACCGAGTACGAGCAGTACTTC. Translated: CASSQDTEYEQYF.

This clonotype has a handful of counts. The V and J genes are TRBV20-1 and TRBJ2-1; 8 bases map to TRBD1. The V gene's germline CDR1 is DFQATT and CDR2 SNEGSKA (reference sequence). Trimming cost V 5 bases and J 8 bases; bases outside gene matches: 5. The CDR3 covers 12 residues. The CDR3 is CSASDRADEQFF. CDR3 DNA sequence: TGCAGTGCTTCGGACAGGGCAGATGAGCAGTTCTTC.

The gene calls are TRBV12-3 or TRBV12-4 and TRBJ2-3; the match to TRBD2 covers 10 bases. The V gene end was trimmed by 6 bases and the J gene end by 3 bases; junction bases not matched to a gene: 9. CDR3 size: 16 residues. The CDR3 coding sequence is TGTGCCAGCAGGCGTATAGCGGGAGGCGAGACAGATACGCAGTATTTT. It codes for CASRRIAGGETDTQYF.

The chain joins TRBV7-6 to TRBJ2-7, with D possibly being TRBD2 (5 bases). There are 15 residues in the CDR3. Trimming took 5 bases from V and 6 from J, leaving 20 bases between them. The germline V gene encodes CDR1 SGHVS and CDR2 FNYEAQ. DNA for the CDR3: TGTGCCAGCAGCCCCGCACCGGGGAGCTCACGCGAGCAGTACTTC. This sequence encodes CASSPAPGSSREQYF.

The rearrangement uses TRBV19 and TRBJ1-5; tentatively, D is TRBD1 (6 bases). Germline CDR1 is LNHDA and CDR2 is SQIVND (reference sequence). Trimming took off 0 bases at V and 7 bases at J, with 13 bases between the two ends. The CDR3 is 15 amino acids. CDR3 residues: CASSIEGGARQPQHF. The CDR3, as DNA: TGTGCCAGTAGTATAGAGGGGGGCGCGAGGCAGCCCCAGCATTTT.

This sequence joins TRBV7-9 and TRBJ1-1; 11 bases fit TRBD1. The CDR3 runs 14 residues. Trimming removed 5 bases from V and 4 bases from J; junction bases left unmatched: 3. Germline CDR1 SEHNR, CDR2 FQNEAQ (reference sequence). The CDR3 sequence: CASSEGQGVTEAFF. Here the CDR3 DNA reads TGTGCCAGCAGCGAGGGACAGGGGGTCACTGAAGCTTTCTTT.

This CDR3 is CASSSVGFGTEAFF. Here the CDR3 DNA reads TGTGCCAGCAGCTCAGTCGGGTTTGGGACTGAAGCTTTCTTT. This chain uses TRBV11-2 with TRBJ1-1; no clear D gene. This CDR3 spans 14 amino acids. Trimming shortened V by 4 bases and J by 5 bases, and 14 bases separated the two germline ends. Germline V lookup: CDR1 SGHAT, CDR2 FQNNGV.

In this sample, this clonotype turned up a few times. The chain links TRBV19 to TRBJ1-2; 7 bases agree with TRBD1. V shed 7 bases and J 5 bases; nucleotides not matched to a gene: 7. This CDR3 spans 13 amino acids. Germline loops: CDR1 LNHDA, CDR2 SQIVND (reference sequence). The CDR3 protein is CASTPGQLYGYTF. CDR3 sequence (DNA): TGTGCCAGTACCCCGGGACAGCTATATGGCTACACCTTC.

This clonotype was recorded many times. The chain is built from TRBV5-1 and TRBJ2-7; D is possibly TRBD2 (6 bases). The CDR3 has 11 amino acids. The germline V and J ends were trimmed by 4 bases and 7 bases, with 9 bases remaining between them. Germline V gene lookup returns CDR1 SGHRS and CDR2 YFSETQ. For the CDR3, the DNA is TGCGCCAGCAGCGGGGACTCGGAGCAGTACTTC. Its translation: CASSGDSEQYF.

This clonotype has more than one count but fewer than ten. The rearrangement joins TRBV20-1 to TRBJ2-7; 8 positions match TRBD1. The J segment lost 9 bases and the V segment lost 2 bases, leaving 12 bases of the junction unmatched. CDR1 DFQATT and CDR2 SNEGSKA come from the germline V gene (reference sequence). This CDR3 contains 14 residues. The CDR3: CSARPRDRTVGQYF. For the CDR3, the DNA is TGCAGTGCTAGACCCCGGGACAGGACCGTAGGGCAGTACTTC.

In its sample, this clonotype was seen a few times. In nucleotides, the CDR3 is TGTGCCAGCACCCCTTATAGCAATCAGCCCCAGCATTTT. Encoded protein: CASTPYSNQPQHF. This sequence joins TRBV12-3 or TRBV12-4 and TRBJ1-5; no firm D call. CDR3 size: 13 residues. V was trimmed by 7 bases and J by 0 bases, leaving 7 bases between them.

The chain recombines TRBV5-1 with TRBJ1-3; 9 bases are a match to TRBD1. Germline V gene sequence: CDR1 SGHRS, CDR2 YFSETQ. The CDR3 runs 15 residues. V was pared by 0 bases and J by 6 bases, with 4 bases of the junction left unmatched. CDR3 DNA: TGCGCCAGCAGCTTGGAGGGACAGGGAAAAAACACCATATATTTT. Translated: CASSLEGQGKNTIYF.

The rearrangement joins TRBV24-1 to TRBJ1-5; 10 bases map to TRBD1. The CDR3 contains 17 residues. The germline V gene encodes CDR1 KGHDR and CDR2 SFDVKD. The V and J ends lost 2 bases and 2 bases, in that order; junction bases with no gene match: 5. CDR3 sequence (DNA): TGTGCCACCAGTGATTCCGGACAGGGGGTGGGCAATCAGCCCCAGCATTTT. Protein product: CATSDSGQGVGNQPQHF.

This chain uses TRBV7-9 with TRBJ1-2; no clear D. This CDR3 has 13 residues. Deletions cut 7 bases from V and 4 bases from J, with 13 bases between. Germline-derived CDR1 and CDR2 are SEHNR and FQNEAQ (reference sequence). CDR3 sequence (DNA): TGTGCCAGCAACCCGGCCGGAAGCTATGGCTACACCTTC. This translates into CASNPAGSYGYTF. The complete variable domain, with remaining parts taken from reference TRBV7-9 and TRBJ1-2, reads DTGVSQNPRHKITKRGQNVTFRCDPISEHNRLYWYRQTLGQGPEFLTYFQNEAQLEKSRLLSDRFSAERPKGSFSTLEIQRTEQGDSAMYLCASNPAGSYGYTFGSGTRLTVV.

CDR3: CSAATGRTDTQYF. The DNA of the CDR3 is TGCAGTGCTGCTACAGGTCGCACAGATACGCAGTATTTT. The rearrangement links TRBV20-1 to TRBJ2-3, with D tentatively TRBD1 (5 bases). V lost 5 bases and J lost 1, with 10 bases in between. This CDR3 region has 13 residues. Germline V gives CDR1 DFQATT, CDR2 SNEGSKA (reference sequence).

This sequence joins TRBV13 and TRBJ2-3; 7 nucleotides match TRBD2. The V segment lost 6 bases and the J segment 2 bases; nucleotides outside the gene matches: 8. This CDR3 spans 15 amino acids. Germline V gene data show CDR1 as PRHDT and CDR2 as FYEKMQ (reference sequence). In DNA form, the CDR3 reads TGTGCCAGCAGATCAATAGCGGGCAACACAGATACGCAGTATTTT. Translating it yields CASRSIAGNTDTQYF.

The gene calls are TRBV5-1 and TRBJ1-4, with D possibly TRBD1 on 5 matching bases. Germline CDR1 is SGHRS and CDR2 is YFSETQ. The CDR3 has 13 residues. The V and J ends lost 4 bases and 5 bases respectively, with 9 bases between them. The CDR3 protein is CASSIGHNEKLFF. The CDR3 bases are TGCGCCAGCAGCATAGGACACAATGAAAAACTGTTTTTT.